Sequencing of this T cell receptor beta chain was carried out in a study of persistence of HIV-infected CD4 T cells. Study in general: CD4+ T cells responding to CMV or HIV-1 Gag were isolated.

The libraries were made with immunoSEQ version 4 in survey mode. Sequencing was performed with immunoSEQ multiplex PCR; in TCRdb, only in-frame clones are kept and a portion is missing. In the table there are around 39,000 clones, approximately 78% of which are singletons. Cells were stimulated with overlapping HIV-1 Gag 15-mer peptides. CD40L/CD69 double-negative CD45RO-high memory CD4+ T cells were collected. A remark on this clone: The antigen is not known.

V was cut by 7 bases and J by 2 bases, with 5 bases left in between. Germline values: CDR1 LNHDA, CDR2 SQIVND (reference sequence). The CDR3 spans 11 residues. This TCR derives from an adult with HIV. The donor label of this sample is uncertain. The V gene is TRBV19, the J gene TRBJ1-2; no firm D call. Material: cultured CD4+ T cells from PBMCs, obtained from a patient who received antiretroviral therapy. CDR3 loop: CASTQNYGYTF. In DNA, the CDR3 is TGTGCCAGTACGCAAAACTATGGCTACACCTTC.